The 9 T cell receptor beta chains given below trace back to one sample, sequenced in a study of regulatory T cells in long-lasting Graves disease. Arm-PCR of CDR3 regions and iRepertoire HTBI primers were the basis on which TCR beta libraries were built. TCRdb processed the multiplex PCR reads anew with MiXCR; each CDR3 protein has one entry. The data show 650,000 to 700,000 distinct CDR3 sequences, 30% seen once. Time point defined: persistent/refractory GD, antithyroid drugs over 5 years with positive TRAb. The TCR library was made from RNA that had been extracted from PBMCs in TRIzol. This specimen was peripheral blood mononuclear cells (PBMCs), taken when the disease was refractory, from a patient treated with antithyroid drugs. The origin of the receptors is a female donor with Graves disease.

J is TRBJ1-2 and V is TRBV5-1; D is undetermined. CDR1 SGHRS and CDR2 YFSETQ come from the germline V gene. Deletions cut 4 bases from V and 4 bases from J, with 11 bases between. The CDR3 consists of 13 residues. The CDR3 sequence is CASSPGSVYGYTF. CDR3 DNA sequence: TGCGCCAGCAGCCCCGGGTCTGTCTATGGCTACACCTTC. Complete variable domain (other parts from reference TRBV5-1 and TRBJ1-2): KAGVTQTPRYLIKTRGQQVTLSCSPISGHRSVSWYQQTPGQGLQFLFEYFSETQRNKGNFPGRFSGRQFSNSRSEMNVSTLELGDSALYLCASSPGSVYGYTFGSGTRLTVV.

V is TRBV20-1 and J is TRBJ1-2, with D perhaps matching TRBD1 (5 bases). V was shortened by 0 bases and J by 7 bases, with 12 bases between the two germline ends. CDR3 length: 13 amino acids. Germline V gives CDR1 DFQATT, CDR2 SNEGSKA (reference sequence). The chain's CDR3 is CSARDPGRGGYTF. The CDR3 nucleotides are TGCAGTGCTAGAGATCCAGGGCGGGGTGGCTACACCTTC.

The V call is TRBV20-1, the J call TRBJ1-5, with D possibly TRBD1 on 6 matching bases. This CDR3 region has 17 residues. The germline V gene encodes CDR1 DFQATT and CDR2 SNEGSKA (reference sequence). V was trimmed by 3 bases and J by 0 bases, leaving 18 bases between them. The CDR3 DNA reads as TGCAGTGCTAGTGGGCAGGGGAGGAAATATAGCAATCAGCCCCAGCATTTT. This gives the protein CSASGQGRKYSNQPQHF.

V gene TRBV6-1 combines with J gene TRBJ2-7; D is unresolved. Germline lookup yields CDR1 MNHNS and CDR2 SASEGT. The CDR3 contains 14 residues. The germline V and J ends were trimmed by 6 bases and 1 base, with 13 bases remaining between them. CDR3 loop: CASRLLGESYEQYF. In DNA, the CDR3 is TGTGCCAGCAGGCTTCTGGGCGAGTCCTACGAGCAGTACTTC.

The rearrangement joins TRBV19 to TRBJ1-1; the D gene is possibly TRBD1 (5 bases). V shed 8 bases and J shed 5 bases, with 27 bases lying between them. The V gene's germline CDR1 is LNHDA and CDR2 SQIVND (reference sequence). The CDR3 totals 17 residues. In nucleotides, the CDR3 is TGTGCCAGTCTGGTCGCTGGAGGGACTGAGTTGAGAACTGAAGCTTTCTTT. Translating it yields CASLVAGGTELRTEAFF.

This clonotype was detected ten times or more. The chain couples TRBV3-1 to TRBJ2-5; D ambiguous. Germline CDR1 and CDR2: LGHDT and YNNKEL (reference sequence). V was pared by 0 bases and J by 4 bases, with 9 bases between. The CDR3 covers 14 residues. The chain's CDR3 is CASSQEDVGETQYF. CDR3 bases: TGTGCCAGCAGCCAAGAGGACGTCGGAGAGACCCAGTACTTC.

A few counts support this clonotype. The chain carries TRBV5-1 and TRBJ1-1; tentative D call: TRBD1 (5 bases). CDR3 length equals 14 residues. Germline V CDR1 and CDR2: SGHRS, YFSETQ. With 3 bases removed from V and 4 bases from J, the gap between germline ends came to 13 bases. The CDR3 loop reads CASSSRMGGTEAFF. Here the CDR3 DNA reads TGCGCCAGCAGCTCGCGGATGGGGGGCACTGAAGCTTTCTTT. Combining the CDR3 with reference TRBV5-1 and TRBJ1-1 gives the whole variable domain KAGVTQTPRYLIKTRGQQVTLSCSPISGHRSVSWYQQTPGQGLQFLFEYFSETQRNKGNFPGRFSGRQFSNSRSEMNVSTLELGDSALYLCASSSRMGGTEAFFGQGTRLTVV.

The chain recombines TRBV3-1 with TRBJ2-5; 16 nucleotides line up with TRBD2. Germline lookup yields CDR1 LGHDT and CDR2 YNNKEL (reference sequence). With 1 base clipped from V and 5 bases from J, the junction kept 7 bases outside the gene matches. There are 18 residues in the CDR3. CDR3 residues: CASSQVAGGLAGGETQYF. The CDR3, as DNA: TGTGCCAGCAGCCAAGTGGCCGGGGGACTAGCGGGAGGGGAGACCCAGTACTTC.

The chain employs TRBV7-2 and TRBJ2-5, with 14 nucleotides matching TRBD2. Losses at the gene ends were 4 bases for V and 4 bases for J; bases not matched to a gene: 5. Germline CDR1 and CDR2: SGHTA and FQGNSA. This CDR3 has 16 amino acids. CDR3 DNA: TGTGCCAGCAGCTCCAGGACTAGCGGGAGGTCAGAGACCCAGTACTTC. Translation gives CASSSRTSGRSETQYF.